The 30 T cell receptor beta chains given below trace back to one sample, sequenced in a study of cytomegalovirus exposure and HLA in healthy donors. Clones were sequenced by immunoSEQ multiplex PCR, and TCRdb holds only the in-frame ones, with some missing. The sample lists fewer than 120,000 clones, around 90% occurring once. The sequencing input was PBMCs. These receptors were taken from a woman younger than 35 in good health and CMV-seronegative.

CDR3: CASSSERDHEGYTF. The CDR3 DNA follows: TGTGCCAGCAGCTCTGAGCGGGACCACGAGGGCTACACCTTC. This rearrangement joins TRBV7-9 to TRBJ1-2; D might be TRBD1 (5 bases). This CDR3 spans 14 amino acids. V was cut by 4 bases and J by 8 bases, with 17 bases left in between. Germline V gene sequence: CDR1 SEHNR, CDR2 FQNEAQ (reference sequence).

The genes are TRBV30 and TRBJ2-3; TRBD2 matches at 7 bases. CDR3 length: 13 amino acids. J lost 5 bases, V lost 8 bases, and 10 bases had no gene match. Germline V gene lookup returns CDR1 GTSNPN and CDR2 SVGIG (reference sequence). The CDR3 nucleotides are TGTGCCCGCGCCGGACTAGGCGGAGATACGCAGTATTTT. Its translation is CARAGLGGDTQYF.

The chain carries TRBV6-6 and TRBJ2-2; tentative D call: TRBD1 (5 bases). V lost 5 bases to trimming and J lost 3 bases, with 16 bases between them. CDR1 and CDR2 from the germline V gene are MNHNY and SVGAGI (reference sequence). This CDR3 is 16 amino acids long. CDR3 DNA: TGTGCCAGCAGTCTCAGGGTTATCCAAGACACCGGGGAGCTGTTTTTT. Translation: CASSLRVIQDTGELFF.

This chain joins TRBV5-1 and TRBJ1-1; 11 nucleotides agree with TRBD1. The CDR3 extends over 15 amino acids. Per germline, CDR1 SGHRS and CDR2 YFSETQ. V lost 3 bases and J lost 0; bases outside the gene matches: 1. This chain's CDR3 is CASSWDRGMNTEAFF. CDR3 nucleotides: TGCGCCAGCAGCTGGGACAGGGGGATGAACACTGAAGCTTTCTTT.

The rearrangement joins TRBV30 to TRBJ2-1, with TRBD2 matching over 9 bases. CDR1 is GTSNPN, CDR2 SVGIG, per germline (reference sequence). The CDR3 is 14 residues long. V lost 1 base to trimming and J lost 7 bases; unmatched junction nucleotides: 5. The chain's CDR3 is CAWSAWTSANEQFF. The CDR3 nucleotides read TGTGCCTGGAGTGCCTGGACTAGCGCGAATGAGCAGTTCTTC.

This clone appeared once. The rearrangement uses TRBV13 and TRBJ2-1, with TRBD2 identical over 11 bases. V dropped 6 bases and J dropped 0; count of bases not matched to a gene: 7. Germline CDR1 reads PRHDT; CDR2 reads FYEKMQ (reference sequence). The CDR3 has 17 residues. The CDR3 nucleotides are TGTGCCAGCAGGGGACTAGCGGTCCCGAGCTCCTACAATGAGCAGTTCTTC. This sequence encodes CASRGLAVPSSYNEQFF.

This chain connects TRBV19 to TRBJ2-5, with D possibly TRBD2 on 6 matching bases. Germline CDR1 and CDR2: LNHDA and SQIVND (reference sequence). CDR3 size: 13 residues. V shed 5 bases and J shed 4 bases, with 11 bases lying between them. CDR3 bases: TGTGCCAGTAGTTACTGGGGAGGAGAGACCCAGTACTTC. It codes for CASSYWGGETQYF.

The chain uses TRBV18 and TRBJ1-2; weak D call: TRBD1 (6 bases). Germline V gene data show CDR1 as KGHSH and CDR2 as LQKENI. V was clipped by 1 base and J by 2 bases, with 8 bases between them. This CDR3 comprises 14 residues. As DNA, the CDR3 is TGTGCCAGCTCACCACTTACAGGGAACTATGGCTACACCTTC. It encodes CASSPLTGNYGYTF. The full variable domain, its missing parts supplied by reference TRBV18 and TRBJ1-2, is NAGVMQNPRHLVRRRGQEARLRCSPMKGHSHVYWYRQLPEEGLKFMVYLQKENIIDESGMPKERFSAEFPKEGPSILRIQQVVRGDSAAYFCASSPLTGNYGYTFGSGTRLTVV.

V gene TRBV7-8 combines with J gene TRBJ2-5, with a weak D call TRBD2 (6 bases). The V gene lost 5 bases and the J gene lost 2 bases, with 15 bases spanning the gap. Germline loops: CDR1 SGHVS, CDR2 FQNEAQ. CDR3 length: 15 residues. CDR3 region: CASSPPIADQETQYF. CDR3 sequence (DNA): TGTGCCAGCAGCCCGCCGATAGCGGATCAAGAGACCCAGTACTTC.

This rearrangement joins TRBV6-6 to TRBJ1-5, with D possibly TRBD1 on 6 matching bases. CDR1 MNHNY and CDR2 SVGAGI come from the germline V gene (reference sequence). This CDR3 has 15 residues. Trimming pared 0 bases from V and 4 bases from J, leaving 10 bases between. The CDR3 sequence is CASSYSRGLNQPQHF. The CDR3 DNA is TGTGCCAGCAGTTACTCGAGGGGGTTAAATCAGCCCCAGCATTTT.

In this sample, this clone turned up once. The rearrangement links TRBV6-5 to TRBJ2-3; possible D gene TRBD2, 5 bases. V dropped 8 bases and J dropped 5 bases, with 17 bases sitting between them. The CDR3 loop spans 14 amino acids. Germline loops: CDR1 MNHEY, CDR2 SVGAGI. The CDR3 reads CASRRGLPVDTQYF. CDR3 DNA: TGTGCCAGCCGTAGAGGACTTCCCGTAGATACGCAGTATTTT.

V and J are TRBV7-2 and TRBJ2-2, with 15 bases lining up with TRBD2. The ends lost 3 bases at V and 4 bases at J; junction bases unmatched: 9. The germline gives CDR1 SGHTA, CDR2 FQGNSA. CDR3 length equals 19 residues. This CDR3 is CASSFAGTSGGRVTGELFF. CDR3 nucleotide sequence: TGTGCCAGCAGCTTCGCCGGGACTAGCGGGGGGCGGGTCACCGGGGAGCTGTTTTTT. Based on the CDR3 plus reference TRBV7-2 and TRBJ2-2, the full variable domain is GAGVSQSPSNKVTEKGKDVELRCDPISGHTALYWYRQSLGQGLEFLIYFQGNSAPDKSGLPSDRFSAERTGGSVSTLTIQRTQQEDSAVYLCASSFAGTSGGRVTGELFFGEGSRLTVL.

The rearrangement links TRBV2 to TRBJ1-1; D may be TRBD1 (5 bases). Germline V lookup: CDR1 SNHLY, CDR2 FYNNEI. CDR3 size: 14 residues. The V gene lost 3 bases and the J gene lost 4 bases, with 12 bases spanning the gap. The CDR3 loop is CASSDAGRGTEAFF. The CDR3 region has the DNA TGTGCCAGCAGTGACGCAGGGAGGGGCACTGAAGCTTTCTTT.

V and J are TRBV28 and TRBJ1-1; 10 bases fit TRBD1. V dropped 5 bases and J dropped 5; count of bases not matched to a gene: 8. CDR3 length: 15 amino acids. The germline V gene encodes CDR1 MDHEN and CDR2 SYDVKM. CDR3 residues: CASSPWGQGRTEAFF. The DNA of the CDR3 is TGTGCCAGCAGTCCCTGGGGACAGGGGAGGACTGAAGCTTTCTTT.

In DNA form, the CDR3 reads TGCGCCAGCAGCTCCGGACAGGATTACAATGAGCAGTTCTTC. This gives the protein CASSSGQDYNEQFF. The chain has TRBV5-1 and TRBJ2-1, with 7 bases lining up with TRBD1. Germline V gene lookup returns CDR1 SGHRS and CDR2 YFSETQ. With V trimmed by 3 bases and J by 4 bases, 4 bases remained unmatched. The CDR3 is 14 amino acids.

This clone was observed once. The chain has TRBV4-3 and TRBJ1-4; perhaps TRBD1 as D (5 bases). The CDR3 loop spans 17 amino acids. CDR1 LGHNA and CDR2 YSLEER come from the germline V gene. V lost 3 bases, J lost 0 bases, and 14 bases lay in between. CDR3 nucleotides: TGCGCCAGCAGCCAGGGTCAGGGCTCGGCAACTAATGAAAAACTGTTTTTT. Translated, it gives CASSQGQGSATNEKLFF.

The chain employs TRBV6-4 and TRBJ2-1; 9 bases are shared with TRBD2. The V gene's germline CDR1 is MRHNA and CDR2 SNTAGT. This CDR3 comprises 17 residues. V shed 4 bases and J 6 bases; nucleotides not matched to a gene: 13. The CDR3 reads CASSAGGVPGLANEQFF. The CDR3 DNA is TGTGCCAGCAGTGCTGGAGGGGTCCCGGGACTAGCCAATGAGCAGTTCTTC.

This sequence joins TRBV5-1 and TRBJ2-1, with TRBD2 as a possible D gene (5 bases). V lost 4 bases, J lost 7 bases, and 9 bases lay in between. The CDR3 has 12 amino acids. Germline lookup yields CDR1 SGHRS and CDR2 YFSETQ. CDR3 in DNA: TGCGCCAGCAGCCGGGGTAGGAATGAGCAGTTCTTC. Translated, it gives CASSRGRNEQFF.

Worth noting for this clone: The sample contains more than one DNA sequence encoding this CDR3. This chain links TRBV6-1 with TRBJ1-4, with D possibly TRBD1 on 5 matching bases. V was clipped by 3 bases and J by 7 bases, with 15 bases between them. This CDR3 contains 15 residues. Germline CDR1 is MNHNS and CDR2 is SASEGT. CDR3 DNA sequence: TGTGCCAGCAGTGAGGGAGGGCAGGGTGGTGAAAAACTGTTTTTT. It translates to CASSEGGQGGEKLFF.

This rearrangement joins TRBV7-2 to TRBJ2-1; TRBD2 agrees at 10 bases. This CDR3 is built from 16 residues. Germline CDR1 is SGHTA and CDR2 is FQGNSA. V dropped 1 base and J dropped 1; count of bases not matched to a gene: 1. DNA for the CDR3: TGTGCCAGCAGCTTAGTTAGCGGGGGGTCCTACAATGAGCAGTTCTTC. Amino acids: CASSLVSGGSYNEQFF.

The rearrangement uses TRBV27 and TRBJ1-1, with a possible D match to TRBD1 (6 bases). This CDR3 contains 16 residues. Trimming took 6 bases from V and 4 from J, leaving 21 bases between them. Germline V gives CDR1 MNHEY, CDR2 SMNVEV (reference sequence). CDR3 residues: CASSPQMGAGATEAFF. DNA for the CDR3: TGTGCCAGCAGCCCCCAAATGGGGGCGGGGGCCACTGAAGCTTTCTTT.

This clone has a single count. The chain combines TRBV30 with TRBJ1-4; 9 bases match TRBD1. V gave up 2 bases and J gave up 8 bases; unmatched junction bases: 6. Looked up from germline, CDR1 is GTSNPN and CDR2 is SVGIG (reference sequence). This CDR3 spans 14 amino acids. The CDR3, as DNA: TGTGCCTGGAGTACCGGGACAGGGTTAGAAAAACTGTTTTTT. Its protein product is CAWSTGTGLEKLFF. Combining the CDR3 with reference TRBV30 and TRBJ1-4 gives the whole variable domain SQTIHQWPATLVQPVGSPLSLECTVEGTSNPNLYWYRQAAGRGLQLLFYSVGIGQISSEVPQNLSASRPQDRQFILSSKKLLLSDSGFYLCAWSTGTGLEKLFFGSGTQLSVL.

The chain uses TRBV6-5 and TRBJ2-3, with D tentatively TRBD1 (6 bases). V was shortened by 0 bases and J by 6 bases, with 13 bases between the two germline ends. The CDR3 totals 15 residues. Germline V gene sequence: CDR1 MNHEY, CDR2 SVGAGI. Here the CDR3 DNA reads TGTGCCAGCAGTTACTCGGGACACCATGGGGATACGCAGTATTTT. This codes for CASSYSGHHGDTQYF.

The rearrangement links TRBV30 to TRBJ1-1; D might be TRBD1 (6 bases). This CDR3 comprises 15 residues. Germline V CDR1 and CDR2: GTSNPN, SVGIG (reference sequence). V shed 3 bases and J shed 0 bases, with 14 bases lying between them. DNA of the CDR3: TGTGCCTGGAGGGATAAGACAGGAATGAACACTGAAGCTTTCTTT. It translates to CAWRDKTGMNTEAFF.

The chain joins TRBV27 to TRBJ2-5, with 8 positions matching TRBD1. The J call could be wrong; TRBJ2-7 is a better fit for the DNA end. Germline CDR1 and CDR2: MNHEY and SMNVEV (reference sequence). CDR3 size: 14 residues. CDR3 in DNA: TGTGCCAGCAGATTAGGAGGGACAGGCAACGAGCAGTACTTC. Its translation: CASRLGGTGNEQYF.

This chain's CDR3 is CATTAGGKSNEQFF. The CDR3 DNA is TGTGCCACCACAGCGGGGGGAAAAAGCAATGAGCAGTTCTTC. This sequence joins TRBV28 and TRBJ2-1, with 9 nucleotides matching TRBD2. Looked up from germline, CDR1 is MDHEN and CDR2 is SYDVKM. The CDR3 totals 14 residues. Germline trimming cut 10 bases from V and 6 bases from J; bases unmatched to any gene: 10.

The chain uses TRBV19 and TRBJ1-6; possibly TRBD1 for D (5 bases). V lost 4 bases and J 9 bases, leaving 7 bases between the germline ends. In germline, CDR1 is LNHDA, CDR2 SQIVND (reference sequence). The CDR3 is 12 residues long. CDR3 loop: CASSTQGSPLHF. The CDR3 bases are TGTGCCAGTAGTACCCAGGGTTCACCCCTCCACTTT.

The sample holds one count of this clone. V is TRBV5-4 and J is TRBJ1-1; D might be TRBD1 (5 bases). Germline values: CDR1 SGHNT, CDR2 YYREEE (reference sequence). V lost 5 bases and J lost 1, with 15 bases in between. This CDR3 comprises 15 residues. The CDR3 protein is CASRGSLGENTEAFF. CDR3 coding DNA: TGTGCCAGCAGAGGTAGTTTAGGGGAGAACACTGAAGCTTTCTTT.

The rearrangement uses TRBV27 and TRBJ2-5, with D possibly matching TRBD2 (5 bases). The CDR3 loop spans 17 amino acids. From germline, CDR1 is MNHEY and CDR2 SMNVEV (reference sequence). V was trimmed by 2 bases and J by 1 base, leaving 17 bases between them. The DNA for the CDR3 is TGTGCCAGCAGTTTAAAGAGGGCCAGAATTCCCCAAGAGACCCAGTACTTC. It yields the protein CASSLKRARIPQETQYF.

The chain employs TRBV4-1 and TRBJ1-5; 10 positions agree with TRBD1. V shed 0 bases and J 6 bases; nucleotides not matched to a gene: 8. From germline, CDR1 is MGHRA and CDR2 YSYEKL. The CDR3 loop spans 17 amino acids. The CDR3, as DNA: TGCGCCAGCAGCCAAGATCCCGGACAGGGGGTGGCTCAGCCCCAGCATTTT. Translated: CASSQDPGQGVAQPQHF.